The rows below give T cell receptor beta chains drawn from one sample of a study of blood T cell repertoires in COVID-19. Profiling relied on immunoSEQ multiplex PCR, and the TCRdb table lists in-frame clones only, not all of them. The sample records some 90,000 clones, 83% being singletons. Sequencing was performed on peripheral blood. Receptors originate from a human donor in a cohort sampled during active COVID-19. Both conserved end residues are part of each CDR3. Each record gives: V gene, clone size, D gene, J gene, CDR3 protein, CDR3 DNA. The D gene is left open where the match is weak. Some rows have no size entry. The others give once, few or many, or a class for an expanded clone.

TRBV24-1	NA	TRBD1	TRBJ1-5	CATSDFETGGGDQPQHF	TGTGCCACCAGTGATTTTGAAACAGGGGGCGGAGATCAGCCCCAGCATTTT
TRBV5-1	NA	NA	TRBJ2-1	CASSSRPDSSYNEQFF	TGCGCCAGCAGCTCGAGGCCCGACAGCTCCTACAATGAGCAGTTCTTC
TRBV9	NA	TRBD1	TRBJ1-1	CASSVADRGSEAFF	TGTGCCAGCAGCGTAGCCGACAGGGGATCCGAAGCTTTCTTT
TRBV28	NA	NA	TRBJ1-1	CASESVGAEAFF	TGTGCCAGCGAGTCAGTCGGGGCTGAAGCTTTCTTT
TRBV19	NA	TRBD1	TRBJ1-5	CASSITGGNQPQHF	TGTGCCAGTAGTATTACAGGGGGAAATCAGCCCCAGCATTTT
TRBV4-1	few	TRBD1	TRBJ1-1	CASSLTGARTEAFF	TGCGCCAGCAGCCTTACAGGGGCACGCACTGAAGCTTTCTTT
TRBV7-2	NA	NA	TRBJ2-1	CASRKSGKNNEQFF	TGTGCCAGCAGGAAATCCGGGAAGAACAATGAGCAGTTCTTC
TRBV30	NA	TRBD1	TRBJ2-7	CAWSVVRVRGSYEQYF	TGTGCCTGGAGTGTCGTCCGGGTCAGGGGGTCCTACGAGCAGTACTTC
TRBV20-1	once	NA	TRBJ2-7	CSVQGSYEQYF	TGCAGTGTCCAGGGGTCTTACGAGCAGTACTTC
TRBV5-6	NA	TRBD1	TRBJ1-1	CASSLRGPGNTEAFF	TGTGCCAGCAGCTTAAGGGGGCCGGGGAACACTGAAGCTTTCTTT
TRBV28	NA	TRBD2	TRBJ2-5	CASSSRTSGNEETQYF	TGTGCCAGCAGTTCCCGGACTAGCGGGAATGAGGAGACCCAGTACTTC
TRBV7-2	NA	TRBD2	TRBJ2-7	CASSLGSQREQYF	TGTGCCAGCAGCTTAGGGTCCCAGCGGGAACAGTACTTC
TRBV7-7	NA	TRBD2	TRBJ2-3	CASSPGGPPDTQYF	TGTGCTAGCAGCCCGGGGGGGCCCCCAGATACGCAGTATTTT
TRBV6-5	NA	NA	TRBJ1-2	CASRKDVTGIGGYTF	TGTGCCAGCAGAAAAGACGTAACAGGGATCGGTGGCTACACCTTC
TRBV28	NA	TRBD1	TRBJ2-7	CASSLWGMTGTYEQYF	TGTGCCAGCAGTTTATGGGGAATGACAGGGACCTACGAGCAGTACTTC
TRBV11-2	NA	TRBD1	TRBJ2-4	CASSPRGQQKNIQYF	TGTGCCAGCAGCCCCCGGGGACAGCAGAAAAACATTCAGTACTTC
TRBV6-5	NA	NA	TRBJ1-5	CASSTDRIQPQHF	TGTGCCAGCAGTACCGACAGGATTCAGCCCCAGCATTTT
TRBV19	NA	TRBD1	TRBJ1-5	CASSTTGGNQPQHF	TGTGCCAGTAGTACGACAGGGGGTAATCAGCCCCAGCATTTT
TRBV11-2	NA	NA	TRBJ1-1	CASTNPFRGTEAFF	TGTGCCAGCACAAACCCGTTCAGGGGAACTGAAGCTTTCTTT
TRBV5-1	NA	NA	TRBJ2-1	CASSLLATSSYNEQFF	TGCGCCAGCAGCTTACTAGCCACGAGCTCCTACAATGAGCAGTTCTTC
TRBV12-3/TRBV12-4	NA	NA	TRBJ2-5	CASSGLYQETQYF	TGTGCCAGCAGTGGACTATATCAAGAGACCCAGTACTTC
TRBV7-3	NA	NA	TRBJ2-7	CASSLTPTSYEQYF	TGTGCCAGCAGCTTAACGCCGACATCCTACGAGCAGTACTTC
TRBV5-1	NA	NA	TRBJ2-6	CASSQRSSGANVLTF	TGCGCCAGCAGCCAAAGGAGCTCTGGGGCCAACGTCCTGACTTTC
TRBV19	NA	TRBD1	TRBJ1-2	CASSNRDRAGYTF	TGTGCCAGTAGTAACCGGGACAGGGCCGGCTACACCTTC
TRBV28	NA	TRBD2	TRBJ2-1	CASSSRTSGSDYNEQFF	TGTGCCAGCAGTTCGCGGACTAGCGGGAGTGACTACAATGAGCAGTTCTTC
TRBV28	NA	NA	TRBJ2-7	CASSFYRYEQYF	TGTGCCAGCAGTTTCTACAGGTACGAGCAGTACTTC
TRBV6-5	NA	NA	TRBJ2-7	CASSYSPGDPSYEQYF	TGTGCCAGCAGTTACTCGCCGGGGGACCCCTCATACGAGCAGTACTTC
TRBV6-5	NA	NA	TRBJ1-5	CASIPRGISNQPQHF	TGTGCCAGCATTCCGAGGGGGATCAGCAATCAGCCCCAGCATTTT
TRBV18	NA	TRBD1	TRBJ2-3	CASSPTRQGTDTQYF	TGTGCCAGCTCACCTACCCGACAGGGAACAGATACGCAGTATTTT
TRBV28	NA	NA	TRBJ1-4	CASSFSEGGNEKLFF	TGTGCCAGCAGTTTCTCGGAGGGAGGTAATGAAAAACTGTTTTTT
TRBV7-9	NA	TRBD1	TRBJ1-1	CAGRQGAHTEAFF	TGTGCCGGCCGACAGGGGGCGCACACTGAAGCTTTCTTT
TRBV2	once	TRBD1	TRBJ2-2	CASSTDRVITGELFF	TGTGCCAGCAGTACCGACAGGGTTATTACCGGGGAGCTGTTTTTT
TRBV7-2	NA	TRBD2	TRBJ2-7	CASSLDGLAGSYEQYF	TGTGCCAGCAGCTTAGACGGACTAGCGGGAAGTTACGAGCAGTACTTC
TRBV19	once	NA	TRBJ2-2	CASSINAGNTGELFF	TGTGCCAGTAGTATTAACGCGGGGAACACCGGGGAGCTGTTTTTT
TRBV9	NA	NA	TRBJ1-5	CASSVEDAADQPQHF	TGTGCCAGCAGCGTAGAGGATGCCGCGGATCAGCCCCAGCATTTT
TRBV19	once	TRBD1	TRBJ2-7	CASRSQGDEQYF	TGTGCCAGTAGATCTCAGGGGGACGAGCAGTACTTC
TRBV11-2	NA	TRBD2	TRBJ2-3	CASSLRLAGGQYF	TGTGCCAGCAGCTTACGCTTAGCGGGGGGGCAGTATTTT
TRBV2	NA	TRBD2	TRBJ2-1	CASRVPGLAGGSYNEQFF	TGTGCCAGCAGAGTCCCGGGACTAGCGGGAGGGTCCTACAATGAGCAGTTCTTC
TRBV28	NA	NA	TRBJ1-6	CASSLGGLSDSYNSPLHF	TGTGCCAGCAGTTTAGGCGGATTATCGGACAGCTATAATTCACCCCTCCACTTT
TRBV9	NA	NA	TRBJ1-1	CASSVEGTINTEAFF	TGTGCCAGCAGCGTAGAAGGGACAATCAACACTGAAGCTTTCTTT
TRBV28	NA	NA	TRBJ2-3	CASSLRDTQYF	TGTGCCAGCAGTTTACGAGATACGCAGTATTTT
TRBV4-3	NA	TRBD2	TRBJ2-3	CASSQLRGEDTQYF	TGCGCCAGCAGCCAACTTCGGGGGGAGGATACGCAGTATTTT
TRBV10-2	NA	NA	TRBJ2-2	CASSALGGQNTGELFF	TGCGCCAGCAGTGCCTTGGGCGGGCAGAACACCGGGGAGCTGTTTTTT